This is a list of T cell receptor beta chains from one sample in a study of shared clonotypes between healthy human individuals. TCRdb's copy holds only in-frame clones and misses some; the assay was immunoSEQ multiplex PCR. The sample has about 2.2 million clones; just over 90% are singletons. The sample consisted of naive CD8+ T cells from PBMCs. Receptor source: a man younger than 30 in good health. Some clones in this sample may be carry-over from other donors' samples. Both conserved end residues are part of each CDR3. The order of the fields is D gene, J gene, V gene, clone size, CDR3 protein, CDR3 DNA. D genes are given only for firm matches. Not every row has a clone size; where given, it reads once, few, many or a size class.

D gene: -
J gene: TRBJ2-3
V gene: TRBV5-1
clone size: -
CDR3 protein: CASSLGQGYNTQYF
CDR3 DNA: TGCGCCAGCAGCTTGGGTCAGGGATATAATACGCAGTATTTT

D gene: -
J gene: TRBJ1-3
V gene: TRBV7-9
clone size: -
CDR3 protein: CASSSGAVSGNTIYF
CDR3 DNA: TGTGCCAGCAGCTCAGGGGCGGTCTCTGGAAACACCATATATTTT

D gene: -
J gene: TRBJ1-6
V gene: TRBV30
clone size: -
CDR3 protein: CACQRGRPQPLHF
CDR3 DNA: TGTGCCTGCCAACGGGGGCGGCCGCAGCCCCTCCACTTT

D gene: TRBD1
J gene: TRBJ1-1
V gene: TRBV4-3
clone size: few
CDR3 protein: CASSHRQGATEAFF
CDR3 DNA: TGCGCCAGCAGCCACCGACAGGGGGCCACTGAAGCTTTCTTT

D gene: -
J gene: TRBJ2-1
V gene: TRBV27
clone size: -
CDR3 protein: CASSSLAGLMNEQFF
CDR3 DNA: TGTGCCAGCAGTTCGTTGGCGGGCCTTATGAATGAGCAGTTCTTC

D gene: -
J gene: TRBJ2-5
V gene: TRBV6-6
clone size: -
CDR3 protein: CASTGERASQETQYF
CDR3 DNA: TGTGCCTCCACCGGAGAACGGGCCTCGCAAGAGACCCAGTACTTC

D gene: TRBD1
J gene: TRBJ2-1
V gene: TRBV6-5
clone size: -
CDR3 protein: CASSYQGDYNEQFF
CDR3 DNA: TGTGCCAGCAGTTACCAGGGGGATTACAATGAGCAGTTCTTC

D gene: -
J gene: TRBJ2-2
V gene: TRBV7-9
clone size: few
CDR3 protein: CASSFGGPGELFF
CDR3 DNA: TGTGCCAGCAGCTTCGGGGGGCCCGGGGAGCTGTTTTTT

D gene: -
J gene: TRBJ2-1
V gene: TRBV5-6
clone size: -
CDR3 protein: CASSSSTGNEQFF
CDR3 DNA: TGTGCCAGCAGCTCAAGTACCGGGAATGAGCAGTTCTTC

D gene: -
J gene: TRBJ1-1
V gene: TRBV9
clone size: -
CDR3 protein: CASSVVAEAFF
CDR3 DNA: TGTGCCAGCAGCGTAGTAGCTGAAGCTTTCTTT

D gene: -
J gene: TRBJ2-7
V gene: TRBV9
clone size: -
CDR3 protein: CASSVVGGTYEQYF
CDR3 DNA: TGTGCCAGCAGCGTAGTGGGGGGCACCTACGAGCAGTACTTC

D gene: -
J gene: TRBJ2-3
V gene: TRBV9
clone size: -
CDR3 protein: CASSVGSGLTDTQYF
CDR3 DNA: TGTGCCAGCAGCGTTGGTAGCGGTCTCACAGATACGCAGTATTTT

D gene: -
J gene: TRBJ1-1
V gene: TRBV7-9
clone size: -
CDR3 protein: CASTVIPRVEAFF
CDR3 DNA: TGTGCCAGCACCGTTATTCCCCGGGTTGAAGCTTTCTTT

D gene: TRBD2
J gene: TRBJ2-2
V gene: TRBV5-1
clone size: -
CDR3 protein: CASSPLPAGDAPGELFF
CDR3 DNA: TGCGCCAGCAGCCCGCTACCAGCGGGAGATGCCCCCGGGGAGCTGTTTTTT

D gene: -
J gene: TRBJ1-1
V gene: TRBV7-3
clone size: -
CDR3 protein: CASSSLYRTEAFF
CDR3 DNA: TGTGCCAGCAGCTCCCTTTACCGAACTGAAGCTTTCTTT

D gene: -
J gene: TRBJ1-4
V gene: TRBV5-1
clone size: -
CDR3 protein: CASSLAPTPNEKLFF
CDR3 DNA: TGCGCCAGCAGCTTGGCACCCACCCCCAATGAAAAACTGTTTTTT

D gene: -
J gene: TRBJ2-7
V gene: TRBV4-2
clone size: -
CDR3 protein: CASSQDSANAYEQYF
CDR3 DNA: TGTGCCAGCAGCCAAGACTCAGCTAATGCCTACGAGCAGTACTTC

D gene: TRBD1
J gene: TRBJ2-1
V gene: TRBV28
clone size: -
CDR3 protein: CASSAETGDNEQFF
CDR3 DNA: TGTGCCAGCAGTGCCGAGACAGGGGACAATGAGCAGTTCTTC

D gene: -
J gene: TRBJ2-1
V gene: TRBV9
clone size: -
CDR3 protein: CASSVENGPVTEQFF
CDR3 DNA: TGTGCCAGCAGCGTAGAGAATGGCCCCGTGACGGAGCAGTTCTTC

D gene: -
J gene: TRBJ1-2
V gene: TRBV9
clone size: -
CDR3 protein: CASSVGQGSNYGYTF
CDR3 DNA: TGTGCCAGCAGCGTAGGGCAGGGCTCCAACTATGGCTACACCTTC

D gene: -
J gene: TRBJ2-7
V gene: TRBV18
clone size: -
CDR3 protein: CASSPLRSSLEEQYF
CDR3 DNA: TGTGCCAGCTCACCACTTCGGTCGAGTCTGGAGGAGCAGTACTTC

D gene: TRBD1
J gene: TRBJ2-6
V gene: TRBV7-6
clone size: -
CDR3 protein: CASSTSPGQGSGANVLTF
CDR3 DNA: TGTGCCAGCAGCACCTCCCCGGGACAGGGGTCGGGGGCCAACGTCCTGACTTTC

D gene: -
J gene: TRBJ1-2
V gene: TRBV29-1
clone size: -
CDR3 protein: CSGRQDYGYTF
CDR3 DNA: TGCAGCGGTAGACAGGATTATGGCTACACCTTC

D gene: TRBD2
J gene: TRBJ2-5
V gene: TRBV18
clone size: -
CDR3 protein: CASSPPGYSASGQETQYF
CDR3 DNA: TGTGCCAGCTCACCTCCCGGGTATTCTGCTAGCGGACAAGAGACCCAGTACTTC

D gene: TRBD2
J gene: TRBJ2-2
V gene: TRBV29-1
clone size: -
CDR3 protein: CSVDHRGAGELFF
CDR3 DNA: TGCAGCGTTGATCATCGGGGGGCCGGGGAGCTGTTTTTT

D gene: TRBD2
J gene: TRBJ2-5
V gene: TRBV9
clone size: once
CDR3 protein: CASSPARGRAQETQYF
CDR3 DNA: TGTGCCAGCAGCCCGGCGAGAGGGAGGGCCCAGGAGACCCAGTACTTC

D gene: -
J gene: TRBJ2-5
V gene: TRBV9
clone size: -
CDR3 protein: CASSVAGLAEETQYF
CDR3 DNA: TGTGCCAGCAGCGTAGCTGGCCTAGCAGAGGAGACCCAGTACTTC

D gene: -
J gene: TRBJ2-7
V gene: TRBV5-6
clone size: -
CDR3 protein: CASSLRSYEQYF
CDR3 DNA: TGTGCCAGCAGCTTAAGGAGTTACGAGCAGTACTTC

D gene: -
J gene: TRBJ2-3
V gene: TRBV7-9
clone size: -
CDR3 protein: CASSSTLSGPITDTQYF
CDR3 DNA: TGTGCCAGCAGCTCTACCCTGAGTGGACCGATCACAGATACGCAGTATTTT

D gene: -
J gene: TRBJ2-7
V gene: TRBV15
clone size: -
CDR3 protein: CATRDYSSYEQYF
CDR3 DNA: TGTGCCACCAGGGATTACAGCTCCTACGAGCAGTACTTC

D gene: -
J gene: TRBJ2-5
V gene: TRBV12-5
clone size: -
CDR3 protein: CASALDGIQETQYF
CDR3 DNA: TGTGCTAGTGCGTTAGACGGTATCCAAGAGACCCAGTACTTC

D gene: -
J gene: TRBJ2-1
V gene: TRBV30
clone size: -
CDR3 protein: CAWSPLPVYNEQFF
CDR3 DNA: TGTGCCTGGAGTCCTTTGCCGGTCTACAATGAGCAGTTCTTC

D gene: -
J gene: TRBJ2-7
V gene: TRBV27
clone size: -
CDR3 protein: CASSLGLRSVEQYF
CDR3 DNA: TGTGCCAGCAGTTTAGGGCTGCGGTCGGTCGAGCAGTACTTC

D gene: -
J gene: TRBJ2-3
V gene: TRBV27
clone size: -
CDR3 protein: CASGSSPWRGGADTQYF
CDR3 DNA: TGTGCCAGCGGCTCTTCCCCTTGGCGGGGCGGGGCAGATACGCAGTATTTT

D gene: TRBD1
J gene: TRBJ1-2
V gene: TRBV6-1
clone size: once
CDR3 protein: CASSEWSGGDYGYTF
CDR3 DNA: TGTGCCAGCAGTGAATGGTCAGGGGGAGACTATGGCTACACCTTC

D gene: TRBD2
J gene: TRBJ2-7
V gene: TRBV2
clone size: -
CDR3 protein: CASQETSGYSYEQYF
CDR3 DNA: TGTGCCAGCCAGGAGACTAGCGGGTACTCCTACGAGCAGTACTTC

D gene: -
J gene: TRBJ1-5
V gene: TRBV4-3
clone size: -
CDR3 protein: CASSHTRWGNGNQPQHF
CDR3 DNA: TGCGCCAGCAGCCACACACGGTGGGGGAACGGCAATCAGCCCCAGCATTTT

D gene: -
J gene: TRBJ1-4
V gene: TRBV5-4
clone size: -
CDR3 protein: CASSLDSFEKLFF
CDR3 DNA: TGTGCCAGCAGCTTGGATTCGTTTGAAAAACTGTTTTTT

D gene: -
J gene: TRBJ1-2
V gene: TRBV6-1
clone size: -
CDR3 protein: CASSERGSVYGYTF
CDR3 DNA: TGTGCCAGCAGTGAAAGGGGATCGGTCTATGGCTACACCTTC

D gene: -
J gene: TRBJ2-7
V gene: TRBV15
clone size: -
CDR3 protein: CATSNQQDNYEQYF
CDR3 DNA: TGTGCCACCAGCAACCAACAAGATAACTACGAGCAGTACTTC

D gene: TRBD2
J gene: TRBJ2-7
V gene: TRBV5-1
clone size: -
CDR3 protein: CASSLGLAGASVDYEQYF
CDR3 DNA: TGCGCCAGCAGCCTGGGACTAGCGGGAGCATCAGTCGACTACGAGCAGTACTTC

D gene: -
J gene: TRBJ2-7
V gene: TRBV11-2
clone size: -
CDR3 protein: CASSPVGWEGAGYEQYF
CDR3 DNA: TGTGCCAGCAGCCCAGTTGGATGGGAGGGGGCAGGCTACGAGCAGTACTTC

D gene: -
J gene: TRBJ2-7
V gene: TRBV7-9
clone size: -
CDR3 protein: CASSHTPEQYF
CDR3 DNA: TGTGCCAGCAGCCACACCCCCGAGCAGTACTTC

D gene: TRBD1
J gene: TRBJ1-2
V gene: TRBV5-6
clone size: -
CDR3 protein: CASSIGTGYGYTF
CDR3 DNA: TGTGCCAGCAGCATTGGGACAGGGTATGGCTACACCTTC

D gene: -
J gene: TRBJ1-2
V gene: TRBV27
clone size: -
CDR3 protein: CASSFSITYGYTF
CDR3 DNA: TGTGCCAGCAGTTTTTCAATAACCTACGGCTACACCTTC

D gene: TRBD2
J gene: TRBJ2-1
V gene: TRBV7-9
clone size: -
CDR3 protein: CASSAAMWTSEQFF
CDR3 DNA: TGTGCCAGCAGCGCCGCCATGTGGACTAGCGAGCAGTTCTTC